The 22 T cell receptor beta chains below all came from one sample that was sequenced in a study of blood T cell repertoires in COVID-19. Only in-frame clones appear in the TCRdb table, and some are missing; sequencing was by immunoSEQ multiplex PCR. This table has 350,000 to 400,000 clones, more than 75% appearing once. Sequencing was carried out using PBMCs or T cells enriched from blood (not recorded which). The receptors originated from a woman in her 30s with acute COVID-19.

The rearrangement links TRBV10-3 to TRBJ1-3; 8 bases agree with TRBD1. The CDR3 covers 18 residues. Germline V gives CDR1 ENHRY, CDR2 SYGVKD. J lost 2 bases, V lost 5 bases, and 14 bases had no gene match. The CDR3 region has the DNA TGTGCCATCAGTCAATCCTTCCGGGACAGGAACCCTGGAAACACCATATATTTT. Protein: CAISQSFRDRNPGNTIYF.

V and J are TRBV7-3 and TRBJ1-1, with TRBD1 identical over 9 bases. CDR3 size: 16 residues. The J segment lost 5 bases and the V segment lost 5 bases, leaving 12 bases of the junction unmatched. Germline V CDR1 and CDR2: SGHTA, FQGTGA. The CDR3 is CASSPYGTGSGTEAFF. The CDR3 DNA reads as TGTGCCAGCAGCCCTTATGGGACAGGGAGTGGAACTGAAGCTTTCTTT.

V and J are TRBV24-1 and TRBJ2-7; 8 nucleotides align to TRBD1. This CDR3 spans 14 amino acids. Germline assignment: CDR1 KGHDR and CDR2 SFDVKD. J lost 6 bases, V lost 4 bases, and 7 bases had no gene match. The CDR3 DNA sequence: TGTGCCACCAGTGAAGGACAGGGTAACCGCGAGCAGTACTTC. As protein: CATSEGQGNREQYF.

The genes are TRBV13 and TRBJ2-7; 9 positions match TRBD1. V trimming: 5 bases; J trimming: 4 bases; junction bases outside the gene matches: 12. The CDR3 extends over 16 amino acids. Per the germline V gene, CDR1 is PRHDT and CDR2 is FYEKMQ (reference sequence). CDR3 DNA sequence: TGTGCCAGCAGCGCCGGGGACAGGGCCCTTTTGTACGAGCAGTACTTC. This codes for CASSAGDRALLYEQYF.

The chain recombines TRBV7-9 with TRBJ2-7; tentative D call: TRBD2 (6 bases). Germline values: CDR1 SEHNR, CDR2 FQNEAQ (reference sequence). The CDR3 totals 12 residues. V shed 5 bases and J shed 3 bases, with 8 bases lying between them. CDR3 in amino acids: CASSPGDYEQYF. CDR3 DNA: TGTGCCAGCAGCCCGGGGGACTACGAGCAGTACTTC.

The chain carries TRBV14 and TRBJ2-1; 8 nucleotides match TRBD1. The CDR3 length is 13 residues. V shed 4 bases and J 6 bases; nucleotides not matched to a gene: 2. Germline CDR1 SGHDN, CDR2 FVKESK. CDR3 region: CASSPDRGNEQFF. The CDR3 DNA reads as TGTGCCAGCAGCCCTGACAGGGGCAATGAGCAGTTCTTC. Together with reference TRBV14 and TRBJ2-1, the CDR3 gives the full variable domain: EAGVTQFPSHSVIEKGQTVTLRCDPISGHDNLYWYRRVMGKEIKFLLHFVKESKQDESGMPNNRFLAERTGGTYSTLKVQPAELEDSGVYFCASSPDRGNEQFFGPGTRLTVL.

The chain employs TRBV7-9 and TRBJ2-3; no definite D call. CDR3 length equals 14 residues. Germline CDR1 and CDR2: SEHNR and FQNEAQ (reference sequence). V dropped 4 bases and J dropped 0 bases, with 8 bases sitting between them. CDR3 amino acids: CASSSAASTDTQYF. As DNA, the CDR3 is TGTGCCAGCAGCTCCGCGGCTAGCACAGATACGCAGTATTTT.

The V call is TRBV5-1, the J call TRBJ2-2, with TRBD1 identical over 8 bases. This CDR3 has 14 residues. The germline V gene has CDR1 SGHRS and CDR2 YFSETQ. V dropped 5 bases and J dropped 3; count of bases not matched to a gene: 3. The DNA for the CDR3 is TGCGCCAGCAGGGACAGGGAAGACACCGGGGAGCTGTTTTTT. Amino acids: CASRDREDTGELFF. The complete variable domain, with remaining parts taken from reference TRBV5-1 and TRBJ2-2, reads KAGVTQTPRYLIKTRGQQVTLSCSPISGHRSVSWYQQTPGQGLQFLFEYFSETQRNKGNFPGRFSGRQFSNSRSEMNVSTLELGDSALYLCASRDREDTGELFFGEGSRLTVL.

J is TRBJ2-1 and V is TRBV27; 7 bases are a match to TRBD1. Looked up from germline, CDR1 is MNHEY and CDR2 is SMNVEV (reference sequence). This CDR3 contains 17 residues. The trim removed 2 bases at V and 2 bases at J, leaving 9 bases unmatched. In nucleotides, the CDR3 is TGTGCCAGCAGTTTACGGATGGGCCAGGGGGCCTACAATGAGCAGTTCTTC. It codes for CASSLRMGQGAYNEQFF.

This clone was counted a single time. The J gene is TRBJ1-4, the V gene TRBV9, with D possibly TRBD1 on 5 matching bases. The CDR3 consists of 15 residues. The V end lost 3 bases, the J end lost 7 bases, and 16 bases lay between the germline ends. From germline, CDR1 is SGDLS and CDR2 YYNGEE. CDR3 bases: TGTGCCAGCAGCGAGTCCGGGGGTACGGCTGAAAAACTGTTTTTT. This sequence encodes CASSESGGTAEKLFF.

This sequence joins TRBV5-1 and TRBJ1-1; the D gene is possibly TRBD1 (5 bases). CDR1 is SGHRS and CDR2 is YFSETQ in the germline V gene. V was trimmed by 0 bases and J by 8 bases, leaving 17 bases between them. This CDR3 comprises 15 residues. CDR3 residues: CASSLEVTVRAEAFF. CDR3 DNA: TGCGCCAGCAGCTTGGAGGTGACAGTAAGGGCCGAAGCTTTCTTT.

The J gene is TRBJ1-6, the V gene TRBV2, with 7 nucleotides matching TRBD1. In germline, CDR1 is SNHLY, CDR2 FYNNEI. V gave up 8 bases and J gave up 7 bases; unmatched junction bases: 14. The CDR3 spans 16 residues. CDR3 amino acids: CASVRDSHTTNSPLHF. CDR3 sequence (DNA): TGTGCCAGCGTAAGGGACAGCCATACCACCAATTCACCCCTCCACTTT.

The chain carries TRBV15 and TRBJ1-5, with D maybe TRBD1 (6 bases). CDR1 and CDR2 (germline): LNHNV, YYDKDF (reference sequence). CDR3 length: 15 amino acids. The V end was cut by 1 base, the J end by 0 bases, with 7 bases between. CDR3 nucleotides: TGTGCCACCAGCAGAGCAGGGGATAGCAATCAGCCCCAGCATTTT. It codes for CATSRAGDSNQPQHF.

This chain connects TRBV7-6 to TRBJ2-5; 9 nucleotides line up with TRBD2. V lost 3 bases, J lost 1 base, and 6 bases stayed unmatched. The germline gives CDR1 SGHVS, CDR2 FNYEAQ. The CDR3 covers 16 residues. The CDR3 DNA reads as TGTGCCAGCAGCTTGGGGGTTAGCGGGGGCCAAGAGACCCAGTACTTC. This translates into CASSLGVSGGQETQYF.

The V call is TRBV10-3, the J call TRBJ1-2; 10 nucleotides align to TRBD1. In germline, CDR1 is ENHRY, CDR2 SYGVKD. The CDR3 length is 15 residues. The trim removed 0 bases at V and 7 bases at J, leaving 5 bases unmatched. The CDR3: CAISESQGQGGGYTF. For the CDR3, the DNA is TGTGCCATCAGTGAGTCGCAAGGACAGGGGGGTGGCTACACCTTC.

The CDR3: CASRRGQGNTIYF. The DNA for the CDR3 is TGTGCCAGCAGGCGGGGACAGGGAAACACCATATATTTT. The rearrangement joins TRBV7-9 to TRBJ1-3, with TRBD1 matching over 7 bases. Germline CDR1 is SEHNR and CDR2 is FQNEAQ (reference sequence). This CDR3 contains 13 residues. The V and J ends lost 6 bases and 4 bases, in that order; junction bases with no gene match: 3. The complete variable domain, with remaining parts taken from reference TRBV7-9 and TRBJ1-3, reads DTGVSQNPRHKITKRGQNVTFRCDPISEHNRLYWYRQTLGQGPEFLTYFQNEAQLEKSRLLSDRFSAERPKGSFSTLEIQRTEQGDSAMYLCASRRGQGNTIYFGEGSWLTVV.

This chain joins TRBV4-1 and TRBJ1-3; maybe TRBD1 (5 bases). V lost 4 bases, J lost 0 bases, and 10 bases lay in between. Germline CDR1 reads MGHRA; CDR2 reads YSYEKL. The CDR3 contains 15 residues. CDR3 coding DNA: TGCGCCAGCAGCCCTCGGGGGGGCTCTGGAAACACCATATATTTT. Residues: CASSPRGGSGNTIYF.

The chain is built from TRBV5-1 and TRBJ2-1, with 7 bases identical to TRBD1. The V and J ends lost 4 bases and 3 bases, in that order; junction bases with no gene match: 1. This CDR3 spans 13 amino acids. Per the germline V gene, CDR1 is SGHRS and CDR2 is YFSETQ. CDR3 region: CASSRDSYNEQFF. The DNA of the CDR3 is TGCGCCAGCAGCAGGGACAGCTACAATGAGCAGTTCTTC.

The chain employs TRBV12-3 or TRBV12-4 and TRBJ2-5, with 7 positions matching TRBD1. This CDR3 region has 13 residues. V gave up 7 bases and J gave up 5 bases; unmatched junction bases: 7. The CDR3 DNA reads as TGTGCCAGCAACCCGACAGGGAAGGAGACCCAGTACTTC. Encoded protein: CASNPTGKETQYF.

Regarding this clone: The same CDR3 arises from other DNA sequences in this sample as well. The rearrangement joins TRBV7-2 to TRBJ1-3; D ambiguous. Trimming stripped 3 bases from V and 0 bases from J, with 9 bases between. This CDR3 is built from 15 residues. The germline V gene encodes CDR1 SGHTA and CDR2 FQGNSA. CDR3 bases: TGTGCCAGCAGCTTGGGCGGGAGCTCTGGAAACACCATATATTTT. It translates to CASSLGGSSGNTIYF.

CDR3 nucleotides: TGTGCCAGTAGTAAACAGCTTGCCCGGGATACGCAGTATTTT. This sequence encodes CASSKQLARDTQYF. The J gene is TRBJ2-3, the V gene TRBV19; D is undetermined. Trimming left V 4 bases short and J 6 bases short, with 14 bases between. Germline-derived CDR1 and CDR2 are LNHDA and SQIVND (reference sequence). The CDR3 totals 14 residues.

This clone was detected only a few times. This chain uses TRBV7-2 with TRBJ1-2; 10 nucleotides align to TRBD1. This CDR3 contains 15 residues. V shed 5 bases, J shed 7 bases, and the junction held 10 bases outside the gene matches. CDR1 is SGHTA and CDR2 is FQGNSA in the germline V gene. The DNA of the CDR3 is TGTGCCAGCAGCCCCCCCGACAGGGGGCATCGTGGCTACACCTTC. Amino acid sequence: CASSPPDRGHRGYTF.